This TCR beta chain was sequenced in a study of identical twins. Each cDNA held unique molecular identifiers, and template switching gave it a universal primer site. MiXCR, applied by TCRdb to the 5' RACE reads, yields one record per CDR3 protein. The repertoire holds 200,000 to 250,000 distinct CDR3 sequences, roughly 13% seen once, with around 9% in the top ten. This clonotype was detected only a few times. Germline assignment: CDR1 SGHVS and CDR2 FNYEAQ. This CDR3 comprises 15 residues. After removal of 2 bases from V and 7 bases from J, the junction contained 8 bases not matched to a gene. The chain links TRBV7-6 to TRBJ1-1; TRBD1 matches at 9 bases. The specimen sequenced was memory (CD45RO+) T cells sorted from blood. This clonotype was sampled from a woman between 18 and 30 years old in good health. The CDR3, as DNA: TGTGCCAGCAGCTTATCCGGACAGGGGAGGAATGAAGCTTTCTTT. It codes for CASSLSGQGRNEAFF. Full variable domain (missing parts from reference TRBV7-6 and TRBJ1-1): GAGVSQSPRYKVTKRGQDVALRCDPISGHVSLYWYRQALGQGPEFLTYFNYEAQQDKSGLPNDRFSAERPEGSISTLTIQRTEQRDSAMYRCASSLSGQGRNEAFFGQGTRLTVV.